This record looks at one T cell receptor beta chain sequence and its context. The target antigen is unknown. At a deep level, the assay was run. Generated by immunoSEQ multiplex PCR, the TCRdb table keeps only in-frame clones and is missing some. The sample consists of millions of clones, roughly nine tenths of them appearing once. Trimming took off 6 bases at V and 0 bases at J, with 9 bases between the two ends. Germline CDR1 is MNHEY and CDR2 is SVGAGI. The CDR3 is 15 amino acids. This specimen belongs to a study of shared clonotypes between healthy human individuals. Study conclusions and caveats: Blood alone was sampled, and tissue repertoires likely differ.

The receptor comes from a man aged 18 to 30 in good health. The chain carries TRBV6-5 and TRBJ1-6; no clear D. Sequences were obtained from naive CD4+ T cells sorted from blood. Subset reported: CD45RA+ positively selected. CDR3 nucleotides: TGTGCCAGCAGGGCAGAGAGCTCCTATAATTCACCCCTCCACTTT. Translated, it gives CASRAESSYNSPLHF.